Sequencing of this T cell receptor beta chain was carried out in a study of shared clonotypes between healthy human individuals. Study as a whole: Three CD4 naive, three CD4 memory, two CD8 naive and one CD8 memory plate were used per donor.

The V end lost 7 bases, the J end lost 2 bases, and 16 bases lay between the germline ends. In germline, CDR1 is LNHDA, CDR2 SQIVND (reference sequence). The CDR3 extends over 15 amino acids. Broader study findings: Some clonotypes were shared by all four sorted-subset donors, while others were not shared. The non-shared ones had lower generation probabilities than the shared ones. The represented genetic and exposure-history diversity was limited by the small number of donors. In this cohort, only blood was sampled, and tissue repertoires likely differ.

Comment on this clone: Its antigen is not identified.

Sequencing was performed with immunoSEQ multiplex PCR; in TCRdb, only in-frame clones are kept and a portion is missing. This sample carries hundreds of thousands of clones, around 73% of them seen once, and the ten largest clones take around 1.7%. The chain recombines TRBV19 with TRBJ2-3; weak D call: TRBD2 (6 bases). This clonotype was obtained from a woman aged 30 to 39 in good health. The sequencing sample was made of memory CD4+ T cells sorted from blood. The subset denotes: CD45RA-negative fraction. The CDR3 spells CASTNLRDFTDTQYF. For the CDR3, the DNA is TGTGCCAGTACAAACCTCCGGGACTTCACAGATACGCAGTATTTT.